This TCR beta chain was captured in a study of PD-1 blockade in classical Hodgkin lymphoma. Turning to the study itself: Nivolumab was administered to patients intravenously at 3 mg/kg every 2 weeks. Study-wide findings and caveats: Diminished baseline TCR diversity has been reported in newly diagnosed patients relative to healthy donors. It was CD4+ TCR diversity, not CD8+, that rose significantly by C4D1.

CDR1 is LNHNV, CDR2 YYDKDF, per germline (reference sequence). V was trimmed by 0 bases and J by 4 bases, leaving 12 bases between them. CDR3 size: 15 residues. Data came from immunoSEQ multiplex PCR; TCRdb stores just in-frame clones and leaves some out. The data show some 25,000 clones, approximately 67% seen once. By share of the sample, this clone is medium-sized (0.01 to 0.1%). Its antigen is not known. Exposure to brentuximab vedotin varied, and each patient had relapsed following autologous stem cell transplantation. Material: peripheral blood mononuclear cells (PBMCs), obtained before the second cycle of nivolumab. This rearrangement joins TRBV15 to TRBJ1-1, with a possible D match to TRBD1 (6 bases). The sequence was collected from a human donor with classical Hodgkin lymphoma. DNA for the CDR3: TGTGCCACCAGCAGAGATCAGGGGCGCGGCACTGAAGCTTTCTTT. Translated: CATSRDQGRGTEAFF.